This T cell receptor (beta chain) came from a study of blood T cell repertoires in COVID-19. Study details: Samples representing acute and convalescent COVID-19 were sourced from the United States, Italy and Spain. T cells, B-cell-depleted T cells, or PBMCs provided the cDNA or gDNA that served as material.

This clone turned up a few times. With 4 bases clipped from V and 6 bases from J, the junction kept 5 bases outside the gene matches. The CDR3 is 15 amino acids. Germline-derived CDR1 and CDR2 are SNHLY and FYNNEI. Original processing notes: The authors estimated nucleated cell counts from reference gene primer amplification. Method: immunoSEQ multiplex PCR; TCRdb's copy keeps in-frame clones and lacks some. V, J and clone size are taken as reported in that table, and D and trimming were inferred from the DNA itself. The sample has 300,000 or so clones; around 82% are singletons. The chain uses TRBV2 and TRBJ1-6; 8 nucleotides agree with TRBD1. The receptor's source is a woman between 45 and 60 years old with acute or convalescent COVID-19. Sequences were obtained from peripheral blood. This CDR3 is CASSAGQVFNSPLHF. The DNA for the CDR3 is TGTGCCAGCAGTGCGGGACAGGTTTTTAATTCACCCCTCCACTTT.